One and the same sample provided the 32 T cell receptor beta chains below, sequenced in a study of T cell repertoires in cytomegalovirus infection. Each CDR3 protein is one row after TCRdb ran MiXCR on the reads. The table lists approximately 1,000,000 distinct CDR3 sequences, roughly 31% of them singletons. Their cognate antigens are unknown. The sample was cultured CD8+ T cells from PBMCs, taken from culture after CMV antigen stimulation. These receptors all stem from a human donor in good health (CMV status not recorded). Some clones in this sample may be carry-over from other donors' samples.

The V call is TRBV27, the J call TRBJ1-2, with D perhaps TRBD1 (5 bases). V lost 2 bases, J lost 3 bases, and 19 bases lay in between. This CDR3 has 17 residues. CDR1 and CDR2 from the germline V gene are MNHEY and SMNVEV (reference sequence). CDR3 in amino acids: CASSLDLDQGRDYGYTF. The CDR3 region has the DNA TGTGCCAGCAGTTTAGACCTCGACCAGGGAAGGGACTATGGCTACACCTTC.

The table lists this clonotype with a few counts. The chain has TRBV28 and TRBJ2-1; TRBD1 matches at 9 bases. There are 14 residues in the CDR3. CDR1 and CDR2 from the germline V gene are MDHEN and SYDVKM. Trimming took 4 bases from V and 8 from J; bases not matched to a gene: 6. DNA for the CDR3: TGTGCCAGCAGTTGGATACAGGGGGCCGATGAGCAGTTCTTC. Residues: CASSWIQGADEQFF.

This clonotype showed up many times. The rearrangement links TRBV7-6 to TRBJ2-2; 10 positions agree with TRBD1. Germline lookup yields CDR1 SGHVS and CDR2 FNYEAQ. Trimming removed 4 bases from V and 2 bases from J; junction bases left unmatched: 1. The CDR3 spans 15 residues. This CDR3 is CASSWTGGNTGELFF. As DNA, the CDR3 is TGTGCCAGCAGCTGGACAGGGGGTAACACCGGGGAGCTGTTTTTT.

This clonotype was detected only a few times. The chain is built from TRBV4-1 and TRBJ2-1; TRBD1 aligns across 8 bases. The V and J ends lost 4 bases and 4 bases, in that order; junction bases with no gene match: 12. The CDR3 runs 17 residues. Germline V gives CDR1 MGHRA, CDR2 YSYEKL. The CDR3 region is CASSPPSPGTGYNEQFF. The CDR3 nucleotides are TGCGCCAGCAGCCCTCCCTCCCCCGGGACAGGATACAATGAGCAGTTCTTC.

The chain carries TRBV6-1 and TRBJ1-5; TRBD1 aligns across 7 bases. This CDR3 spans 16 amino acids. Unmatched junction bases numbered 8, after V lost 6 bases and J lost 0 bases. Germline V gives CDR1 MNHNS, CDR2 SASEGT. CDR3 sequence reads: CASSAGTAFSNQPQHF. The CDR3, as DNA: TGTGCCAGCAGCGCCGGGACAGCCTTTAGCAATCAGCCCCAGCATTTT.

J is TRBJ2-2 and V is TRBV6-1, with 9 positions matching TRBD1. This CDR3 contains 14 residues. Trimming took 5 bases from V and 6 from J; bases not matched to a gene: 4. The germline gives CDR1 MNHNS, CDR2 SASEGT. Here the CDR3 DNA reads TGTGCCAGCAGTTTCCGGGACAGGGCCGGGGAGCTGTTTTTT. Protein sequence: CASSFRDRAGELFF.

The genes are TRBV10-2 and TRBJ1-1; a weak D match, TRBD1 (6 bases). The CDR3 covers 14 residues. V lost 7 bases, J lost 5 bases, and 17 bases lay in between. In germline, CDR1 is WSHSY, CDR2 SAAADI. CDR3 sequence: CASTMTGLTTEAFF. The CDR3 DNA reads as TGCGCCAGCACCATGACAGGTTTAACGACTGAAGCTTTCTTT.

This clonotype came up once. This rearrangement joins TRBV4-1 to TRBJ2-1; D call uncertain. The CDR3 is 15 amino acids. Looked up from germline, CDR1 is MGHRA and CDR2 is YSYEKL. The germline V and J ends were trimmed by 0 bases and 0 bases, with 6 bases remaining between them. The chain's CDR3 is CASSQEESSYNEQFF. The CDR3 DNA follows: TGCGCCAGCAGCCAAGAGGAAAGCTCCTACAATGAGCAGTTCTTC.

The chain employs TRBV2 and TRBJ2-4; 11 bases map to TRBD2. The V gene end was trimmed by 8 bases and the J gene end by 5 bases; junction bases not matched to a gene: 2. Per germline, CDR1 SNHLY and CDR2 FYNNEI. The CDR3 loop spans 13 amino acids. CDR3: CASAGLAENIQYF. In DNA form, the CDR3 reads TGTGCCAGCGCGGGACTAGCGGAAAACATTCAGTACTTC.

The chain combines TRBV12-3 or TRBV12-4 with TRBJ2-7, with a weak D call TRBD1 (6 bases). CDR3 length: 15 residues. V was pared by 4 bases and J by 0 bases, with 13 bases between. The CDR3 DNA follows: TGTGCCAGCAGTTCGGCATCAGGGGACTCCTACGAGCAGTACGTC. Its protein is CASSSASGDSYEQYV.

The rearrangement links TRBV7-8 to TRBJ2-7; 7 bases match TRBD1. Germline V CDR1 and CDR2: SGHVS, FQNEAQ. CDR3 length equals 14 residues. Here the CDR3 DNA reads TGTGTCAGCAGCGTCGACGGGACAGCCTACGAGCAGTACGTC. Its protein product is CVSSVDGTAYEQYV.

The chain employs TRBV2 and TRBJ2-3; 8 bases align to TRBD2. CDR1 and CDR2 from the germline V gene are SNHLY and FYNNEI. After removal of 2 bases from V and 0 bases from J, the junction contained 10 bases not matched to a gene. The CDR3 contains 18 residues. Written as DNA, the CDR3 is TGTGCCAGCAGTGAACAGTGGGACGGGGGGGATAGCACAGATACGCAGTATTTT. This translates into CASSEQWDGGDSTDTQYF.

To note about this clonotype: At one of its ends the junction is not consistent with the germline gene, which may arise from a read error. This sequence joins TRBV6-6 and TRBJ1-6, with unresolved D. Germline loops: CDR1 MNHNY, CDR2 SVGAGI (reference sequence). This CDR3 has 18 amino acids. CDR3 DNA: TGTGCCAACAGTTACCTACCCCGGCAGTTCTCCTATAATTCACCCCTCCACTTT. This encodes CANSYLPRQFSYNSPLHF.

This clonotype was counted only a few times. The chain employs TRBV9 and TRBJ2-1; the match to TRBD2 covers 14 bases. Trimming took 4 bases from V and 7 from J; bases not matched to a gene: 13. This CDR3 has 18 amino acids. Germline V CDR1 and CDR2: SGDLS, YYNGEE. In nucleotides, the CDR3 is TGTGCCAGCAGCCCCCAACAAAAAGGGACTAGCGGGGGAAATGAGCAGTTCTTC. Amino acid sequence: CASSPQQKGTSGGNEQFF.

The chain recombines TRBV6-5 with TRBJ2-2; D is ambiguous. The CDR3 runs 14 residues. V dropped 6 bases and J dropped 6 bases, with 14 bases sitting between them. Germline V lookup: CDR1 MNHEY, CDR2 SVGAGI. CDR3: CASSSKGVPGELFF. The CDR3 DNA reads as TGTGCCAGCAGCTCCAAGGGCGTCCCCGGGGAGCTGTTTTTT.

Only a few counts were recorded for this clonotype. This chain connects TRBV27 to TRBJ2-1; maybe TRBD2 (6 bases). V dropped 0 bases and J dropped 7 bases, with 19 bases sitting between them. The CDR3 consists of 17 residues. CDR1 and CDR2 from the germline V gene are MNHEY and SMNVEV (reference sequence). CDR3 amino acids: CASSLSTPGWGRNEQFF. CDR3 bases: TGTGCCAGCAGTTTATCGACCCCCGGTTGGGGGAGGAATGAGCAGTTCTTC.

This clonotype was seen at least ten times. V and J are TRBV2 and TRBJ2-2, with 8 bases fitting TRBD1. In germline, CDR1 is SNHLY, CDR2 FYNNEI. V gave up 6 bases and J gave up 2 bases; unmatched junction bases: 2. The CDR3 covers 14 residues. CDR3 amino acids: CASRGTGNTGELFF. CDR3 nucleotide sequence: TGTGCCAGCAGGGGGACAGGCAACACCGGGGAGCTGTTTTTT.

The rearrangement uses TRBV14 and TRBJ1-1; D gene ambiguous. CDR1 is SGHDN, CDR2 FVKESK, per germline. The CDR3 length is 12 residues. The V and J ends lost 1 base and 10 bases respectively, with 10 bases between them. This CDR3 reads CASSQGVEGAFF. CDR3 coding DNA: TGTGCCAGCAGCCAAGGTGTGGAGGGAGCTTTCTTT.

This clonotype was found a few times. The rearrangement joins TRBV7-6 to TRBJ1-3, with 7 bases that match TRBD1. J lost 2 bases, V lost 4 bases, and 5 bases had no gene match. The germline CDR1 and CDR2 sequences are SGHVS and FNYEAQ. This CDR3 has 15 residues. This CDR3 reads CASSSYTGAGNTIYF. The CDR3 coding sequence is TGTGCCAGCAGCTCCTACACAGGGGCTGGAAACACCATATATTTT.

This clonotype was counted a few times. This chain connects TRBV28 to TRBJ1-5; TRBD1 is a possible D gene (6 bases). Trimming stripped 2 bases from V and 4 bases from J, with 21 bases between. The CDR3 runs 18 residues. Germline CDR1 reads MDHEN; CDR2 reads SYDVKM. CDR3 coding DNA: TGTGCCAGCAGTTTAGGCGCCCTTTGGACGAGGGGGAATCAGCCCCAGCATTTT. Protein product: CASSLGALWTRGNQPQHF.

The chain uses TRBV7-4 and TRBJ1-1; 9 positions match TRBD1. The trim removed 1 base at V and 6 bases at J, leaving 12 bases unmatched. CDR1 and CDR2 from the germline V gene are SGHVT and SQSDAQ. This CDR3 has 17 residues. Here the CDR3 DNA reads TGTGCCAGCAGCTTAGGATTCTGGACAGGGGCGCGTTCTGAAGCTTTCTTT. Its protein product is CASSLGFWTGARSEAFF.

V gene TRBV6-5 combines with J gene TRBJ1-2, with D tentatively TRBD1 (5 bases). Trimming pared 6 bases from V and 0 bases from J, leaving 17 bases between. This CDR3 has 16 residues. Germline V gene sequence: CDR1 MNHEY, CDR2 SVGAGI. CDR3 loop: CASRNGPSGTNYGYTF. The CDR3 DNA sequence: TGTGCCAGCAGGAACGGCCCATCAGGGACTAACTATGGCTACACCTTC.

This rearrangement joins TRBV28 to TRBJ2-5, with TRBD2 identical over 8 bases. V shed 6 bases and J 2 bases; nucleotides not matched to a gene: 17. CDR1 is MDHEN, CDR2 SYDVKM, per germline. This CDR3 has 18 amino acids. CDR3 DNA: TGTGCCAGCAGCCCGGGAGGGTTTGGGGGTCAACTACAAGAGACCCAGTACTTC. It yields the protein CASSPGGFGGQLQETQYF.

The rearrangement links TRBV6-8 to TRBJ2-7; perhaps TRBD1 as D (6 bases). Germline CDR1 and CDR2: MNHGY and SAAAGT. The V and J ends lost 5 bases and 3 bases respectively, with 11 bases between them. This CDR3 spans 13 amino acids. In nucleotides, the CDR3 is TGTGCCAGCAGTGGACAGAACCGCTACGAGCAGTACTTC. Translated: CASSGQNRYEQYF.

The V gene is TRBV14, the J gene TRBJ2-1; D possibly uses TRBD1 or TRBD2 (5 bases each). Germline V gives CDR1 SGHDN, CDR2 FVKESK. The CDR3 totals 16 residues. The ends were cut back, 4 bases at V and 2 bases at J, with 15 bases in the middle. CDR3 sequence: CASSRKTRQPYNEQFF. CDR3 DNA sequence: TGTGCCAGCAGCCGGAAAACTAGACAGCCCTACAATGAGCAGTTCTTC.

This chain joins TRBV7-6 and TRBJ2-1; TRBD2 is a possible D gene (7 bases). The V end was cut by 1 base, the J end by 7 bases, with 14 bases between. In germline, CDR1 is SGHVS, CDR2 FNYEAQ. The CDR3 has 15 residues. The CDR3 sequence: CASSLGGGASNEQFF. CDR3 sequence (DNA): TGTGCCAGCAGCTTAGGGGGGGGGGCCTCAAATGAGCAGTTCTTC.

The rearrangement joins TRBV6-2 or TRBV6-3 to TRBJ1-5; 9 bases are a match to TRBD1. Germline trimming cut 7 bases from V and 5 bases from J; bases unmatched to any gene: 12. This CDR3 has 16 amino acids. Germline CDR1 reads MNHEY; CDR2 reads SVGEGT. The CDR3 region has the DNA TGTGCCAGCAAGTCGCCGGGACAGGGAGGATATCAGCCCCAGCATTTT. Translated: CASKSPGQGGYQPQHF.

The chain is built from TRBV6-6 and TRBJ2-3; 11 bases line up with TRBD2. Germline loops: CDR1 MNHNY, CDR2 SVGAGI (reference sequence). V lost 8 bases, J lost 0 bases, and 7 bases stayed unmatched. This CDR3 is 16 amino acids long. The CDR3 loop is CASRLAGGISTDTQYF. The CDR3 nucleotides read TGTGCCAGCCGGCTAGCGGGGGGCATTAGCACAGATACGCAGTATTTT.

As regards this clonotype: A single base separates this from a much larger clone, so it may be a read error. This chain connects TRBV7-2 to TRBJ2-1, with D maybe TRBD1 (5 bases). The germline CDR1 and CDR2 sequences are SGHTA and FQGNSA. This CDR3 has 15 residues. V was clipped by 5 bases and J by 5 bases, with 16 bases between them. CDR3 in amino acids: CASSHDTMGHNEQFF. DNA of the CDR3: TGTGCCAGCAGCCATGACACGATGGGGCACAATGAGCAGTTCTTC. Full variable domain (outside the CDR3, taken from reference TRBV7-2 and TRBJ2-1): GAGVSQSPSNKVTEKGKDVELRCDPISGHTALYWYRQSLGQGLEFLIYFQGNSAPDKSGLPSDRFSAERTGGSVSTLTIQRTQQEDSAVYLCASSHDTMGHNEQFFGPGTRLTVL.

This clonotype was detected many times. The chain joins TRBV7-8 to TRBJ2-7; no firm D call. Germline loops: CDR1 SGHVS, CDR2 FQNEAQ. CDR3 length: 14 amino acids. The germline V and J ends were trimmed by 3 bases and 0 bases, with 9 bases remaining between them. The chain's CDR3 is CASSFGTNSYEQYF. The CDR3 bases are TGTGCCAGCAGCTTCGGAACAAACTCCTACGAGCAGTACTTC.

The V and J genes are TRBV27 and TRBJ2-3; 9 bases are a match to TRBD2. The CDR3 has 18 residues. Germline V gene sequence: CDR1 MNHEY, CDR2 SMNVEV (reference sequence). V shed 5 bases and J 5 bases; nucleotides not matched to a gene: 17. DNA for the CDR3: TGTGCCAGCAGTCCCCCAAGGGGAGCGGGGGGAACTGGAGATACGCAGTATTTT. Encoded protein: CASSPPRGAGGTGDTQYF.

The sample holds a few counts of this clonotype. The DNA of the CDR3 is TGTGCCAGCAGTCCCGGGACTAGCGGGGGTAGCGGCACAGATACGCAGTATTTT. Its protein product is CASSPGTSGGSGTDTQYF. V and J are TRBV6-5 and TRBJ2-3, with 14 positions matching TRBD2. Unmatched junction bases numbered 8, after V lost 5 bases and J lost 1 base. In germline, CDR1 is MNHEY, CDR2 SVGAGI. The CDR3 sequence is 18 residues long.